This entry concerns a single T cell receptor (beta chain). It lacks a known antigen. Within one base of it there is no much larger clone, and no base qualities were kept. The immunoSEQ Assay, a bias-controlled multiplex PCR, was used to amplify TCRbeta CDR3 regions from genomic DNA. The study's own analysis went as follows. Nucleated cell counts per sample were estimated from amplification of reference gene primers within the assay. To quantify the absolute abundance of each unique TCRbeta CDR3 rearrangement, sequence reads were collapsed and filtered. For each sample, productive Simpson clonality was calculated as the square root of Simpson's diversity index over productive rearrangements. Here the immuneACCESS table is served through TCRdb, limited to in-frame sequences with V and J called. Missing clones are a known gap in these copies; in checked studies unresolved V genes cover under half, and the rest lacks a known reason. V and J calls and clone size are given by that table; D and trimming were obtained from the DNA. A total of roughly 200,000 clones appear in this sample, 83% of them only once. Together, the top ten hold over 1% of the sample.

The germline V gene encodes CDR1 LGHDT and CDR2 YNNKEL (reference sequence). Spanning cysteine to phenylalanine, the CDR3 consists of 16 amino acids. The read is trimmed to its CDR3 DNA, 48 bases read in frame from base 1. After removal of 3 bases from V and 3 bases from J, the junction retains 7 bases not matched to a gene. In Seattle, one collaborating source enrolled patients while the infection was active and tracked those patients longitudinally over the course of disease. Each collaborating institution followed its own protocols to collect whole blood in K2EDTA tubes. For TCRbeta analysis, collaborators shipped samples as frozen whole blood, isolated PBMCs, or DNA extracted from either of those sample types. These data are taken from a study of blood T cell repertoires in COVID-19 (dated by TCRdb to 2019 to 2021). Notes on the research overall: Samples covering the acute and convalescent phases of COVID-19 were provided by collaborators in the United States, Italy and Spain. The samples were drawn from two sources: the first 160 participants of the ongoing ImmuneRACE study, and 1,000 to 1,500 subjects contributed by 6 global collaborators. Nearly every sample came with metadata listing a de-identified subject ID, COVID-19 status, age in years and sex. Where HLA class I and class II types were available, the types were taken from metadata supplied by the sample provider, not from assay-based typing. The material from the prospective study consisted of cDNA or gDNA derived from T cells, B-cell-depleted T cells, or PBMCs. A freely available public database, intended as a resource for researchers studying the immune response to SARS-CoV-2, is where the repertoires were released. Subjects who had been exposed to COVID-19, were actively infected with it, or had recovered from it provided the deeply sampled blood TCRbeta repertoires that made up the dataset.

Study-wide conclusions, independent of this receptor: The amount of clinical and demographic metadata varied by source and participant and was provided uncurated.

The chain links TRBV3-1 (or the pseudogene TRBV3-2) with TRBJ1-3; 8 of the junction bases match TRBD1. This receptor was identified in a woman aged 25-40 years with COVID-19, enrolled during active disease. Specimen: peripheral blood. The nucleotides are TGTGCCAGCAGCCAGGGTACAGGGGGTTATGGAAACACCATATATTTT. It is translated as CASSQGTGGYGNTIYF.